The 30 T cell receptor beta chains presented below share a single source sample, sequenced in a study of cytomegalovirus exposure and HLA in healthy donors. The PCR ran on 60 Vbeta and 13 Jbeta primers. The method was immunoSEQ multiplex PCR; TCRdb's version includes in-frame clones alone and lacks a portion of them. The sample includes some 130,000 clones. Sequencing was carried out using PBMCs. These TCRs come from a man aged 18 to 29 in good health and CMV-seronegative.

V usage is TRBV7-6 and J usage is TRBJ1-5, with 9 bases that match TRBD1. Germline assignment: CDR1 SGHVS and CDR2 FNYEAQ. The CDR3 loop spans 18 amino acids. The V segment lost 6 bases and the J segment 5 bases; nucleotides outside the gene matches: 17. Here the CDR3 DNA reads TGTGCCAGCAGGGGAGGGGACAGGGCAACGGTCGGGTATCAGCCCCAGCATTTT. This sequence encodes CASRGGDRATVGYQPQHF.

V gene TRBV4-3 combines with J gene TRBJ2-6; tentative D call: TRBD1 (6 bases). Trimming removed 0 bases at V and 3 bases at J, with 9 bases between. CDR1 is LGHNA, CDR2 YSLEER, per germline. The CDR3 is 16 residues long. The CDR3 loop is CASSQESQGGANVLTF. CDR3 in DNA: TGCGCCAGCAGCCAAGAATCACAGGGTGGGGCCAACGTCCTGACTTTC.

The chain joins TRBV27 to TRBJ2-7; maybe TRBD1 (5 bases). Trimming cost V 1 base and J 7 bases, with 20 bases left between them. Germline V gene data show CDR1 as MNHEY and CDR2 as SMNVEV (reference sequence). The CDR3 is made up of 16 amino acids. Here the CDR3 DNA reads TGTGCCAGCAGTTTATATGGGCAGGGCCCCGGAGAGGAGCAGTACTTC. Translation gives CASSLYGQGPGEEQYF.

This rearrangement joins TRBV6-1 to TRBJ1-1, with a tentative D call TRBD1 (6 bases). This CDR3 has 15 amino acids. V was pared by 3 bases and J by 1 base, with 12 bases between. Germline V lookup: CDR1 MNHNS, CDR2 SASEGT. The CDR3 here is CASSEATGRNTEAFF. The CDR3 bases are TGTGCCAGCAGTGAGGCGACAGGAAGGAACACTGAAGCTTTCTTT.

The chain links TRBV15 to TRBJ2-1, with TRBD1 as a possible D gene (5 bases). CDR1 is LNHNV, CDR2 YYDKDF, per germline (reference sequence). The V gene lost 4 bases and the J gene lost 0 bases, with 7 bases spanning the gap. The CDR3 totals 14 residues. DNA of the CDR3: TGTGCCACCAGCAAGGACAACTCCTACAATGAGCAGTTCTTC. Translation: CATSKDNSYNEQFF.

The rearrangement joins TRBV4-2 to TRBJ2-5; 14 bases align to TRBD2. The V gene's germline CDR1 is LGHNA and CDR2 YNFKEQ. J lost 5 bases, V lost 0 bases, and 11 bases had no gene match. The CDR3 is made up of 19 amino acids. The chain's CDR3 is CASSQDQLTSGRAWETQYF. In nucleotides, the CDR3 is TGTGCCAGCAGCCAAGATCAGTTGACTAGCGGGAGGGCCTGGGAGACCCAGTACTTC.

J is TRBJ1-1 and V is TRBV29-1, with D uncertain. CDR1 and CDR2 (germline): SQVTM, ANQGSEA. V was shortened by 6 bases and J by 0 bases, with 11 bases between the two germline ends. The CDR3 extends over 13 amino acids. The CDR3 region has the DNA TGCAGCGTGGCGGGGAACATGAACACTGAAGCTTTCTTT. This gives the protein CSVAGNMNTEAFF.

The chain has TRBV7-9 and TRBJ2-2, with 8 bases that match TRBD1. CDR1 and CDR2 from the germline V gene are SEHNR and FQNEAQ (reference sequence). V lost 5 bases, J lost 3 bases, and 5 bases stayed unmatched. This CDR3 contains 15 residues. CDR3 coding DNA: TGTGCCAGCAGCGCGCAGGGGGCAGACACCGGGGAGCTGTTTTTT. It encodes CASSAQGADTGELFF.

V usage is TRBV6-5 and J usage is TRBJ1-2; D is perhaps TRBD1 (5 bases). Looked up from germline, CDR1 is MNHEY and CDR2 is SVGAGI. The CDR3 is 13 amino acids. Trimming took 2 bases from V and 6 from J, leaving 10 bases between them. CDR3 in amino acids: CASSYDSLNGYTF. The CDR3 nucleotides read TGTGCCAGCAGTTACGACAGTTTGAATGGCTACACCTTC.

The chain carries TRBV20-1 and TRBJ2-1; D may be TRBD1 (5 bases). V shed 4 bases and J shed 4 bases, with 5 bases lying between them. The CDR3 is 11 amino acids. Germline V lookup: CDR1 DFQATT, CDR2 SNEGSKA (reference sequence). In DNA, the CDR3 is TGCAGTGCTACAGGGTACAATGAGCAGTTCTTC. This translates into CSATGYNEQFF.

V and J are TRBV6-5 and TRBJ1-6; a weak D match, TRBD1 (5 bases). V lost 11 bases and J lost 9, with 14 bases in between. This CDR3 is built from 12 residues. Germline values: CDR1 MNHEY, CDR2 SVGAGI. The CDR3 DNA is TGTGCCGCGCACTCCAGGGTTTCACCCCTCCACTTT. Its protein is CAAHSRVSPLHF.

The rearrangement links TRBV11-3 to TRBJ2-3; TRBD1 aligns across 10 bases. The V and J ends lost 6 bases and 4 bases, in that order; junction bases with no gene match: 7. Germline-derived CDR1 and CDR2 are SGHNT and YENEEA. The CDR3 is 15 residues long. CDR3 amino acids: CASRAGQGFSDTQYF. CDR3 coding DNA: TGTGCCAGCAGGGCGGGACAGGGGTTTTCAGATACGCAGTATTTT.

The gene calls are TRBV7-9 and TRBJ1-3; D gene uncertain. Looked up from germline, CDR1 is SEHNR and CDR2 is FQNEAQ (reference sequence). The CDR3 totals 19 residues. V dropped 7 bases and J dropped 6 bases, with 31 bases sitting between them. The CDR3 spells CASKKYNSFIGGGANTIYF. The CDR3 DNA reads TGTGCCAGCAAGAAATACAACAGTTTTATTGGAGGCGGTGCAAACACCATATATTTT. The whole variable domain, remainder taken from reference TRBV7-9 and TRBJ1-3, is DTGVSQNPRHKITKRGQNVTFRCDPISEHNRLYWYRQTLGQGPEFLTYFQNEAQLEKSRLLSDRFSAERPKGSFSTLEIQRTEQGDSAMYLCASKKYNSFIGGGANTIYFGEGSWLTVV.

This chain links TRBV14 with TRBJ2-7; 10 nucleotides align to TRBD2. Losses at the gene ends were 4 bases for V and 3 bases for J; bases not matched to a gene: 6. In germline, CDR1 is SGHDN, CDR2 FVKESK. The CDR3 extends over 15 amino acids. CDR3 sequence reads: CASSPGTSANYEQYF. The CDR3 DNA is TGTGCCAGCAGCCCGGGGACTAGCGCAAACTACGAGCAGTACTTC. Drawing the rest from reference TRBV14 and TRBJ2-7, the complete variable domain is EAGVTQFPSHSVIEKGQTVTLRCDPISGHDNLYWYRRVMGKEIKFLLHFVKESKQDESGMPNNRFLAERTGGTYSTLKVQPAELEDSGVYFCASSPGTSANYEQYFGPGTRLTVT.

The V and J genes are TRBV7-9 and TRBJ2-7; unclear D gene. The CDR3 has 13 residues. The V end lost 4 bases, the J end lost 1 base, and 8 bases lay between the germline ends. In germline, CDR1 is SEHNR, CDR2 FQNEAQ (reference sequence). The CDR3 protein is CASSSTGSYEQYF. Written as DNA, the CDR3 is TGTGCCAGCAGCTCGACGGGTTCCTACGAGCAGTACTTC.

This sequence joins TRBV27 and TRBJ1-5, with D perhaps matching TRBD1 (5 bases). CDR3 length: 13 amino acids. The V end lost 6 bases, the J end lost 3 bases, and 9 bases lay between the germline ends. The germline gives CDR1 MNHEY, CDR2 SMNVEV (reference sequence). The CDR3 coding sequence is TGTGCCAGCAGCTTACAGGACAATCAGCCCCAGCATTTT. This codes for CASSLQDNQPQHF.

The chain links TRBV7-9 to TRBJ1-2; 8 nucleotides line up with TRBD1. The germline V gene encodes CDR1 SEHNR and CDR2 FQNEAQ (reference sequence). Losses at the gene ends were 5 bases for V and 6 bases for J; bases not matched to a gene: 8. The CDR3 contains 14 residues. The CDR3 DNA reads as TGTGCCAGCAGCCTCACCAGGGACAGGCATGGCTACACCTTC. Protein sequence: CASSLTRDRHGYTF.

This chain links TRBV5-4 with TRBJ2-6, with D perhaps matching TRBD1 (5 bases). V lost 1 base, J lost 2 bases, and 13 bases lay in between. Germline V gene sequence: CDR1 SGHNT, CDR2 YYREEE (reference sequence). The CDR3 covers 17 residues. The CDR3 region is CASSLPRDGAGANVLTF. CDR3 sequence (DNA): TGTGCCAGCAGCTTGCCCAGGGATGGGGCTGGGGCCAACGTCCTGACTTTC.

The V gene is TRBV5-6, the J gene TRBJ2-7; D call uncertain. Germline assignment: CDR1 SGHDT and CDR2 YYEEEE. Trimming removed 3 bases from V and 7 bases from J, with 14 bases in between. This CDR3 is 13 amino acids long. Written as DNA, the CDR3 is TGTGCCAGCAGCTCCCTCAACAACGGGGAGCAGTACTTC. As protein: CASSSLNNGEQYF.

This chain uses TRBV4-3 with TRBJ1-5; D is possibly TRBD1 (5 bases). The CDR3 is 16 amino acids. Germline V gene lookup returns CDR1 LGHNA and CDR2 YSLEER. V was clipped by 0 bases and J by 7 bases, with 16 bases between them. For the CDR3, the DNA is TGCGCCAGCAGCCAAGATTATGGGGCCCAGGGCCAGCCCCAGCATTTT. It translates to CASSQDYGAQGQPQHF.

The chain uses TRBV9 and TRBJ1-4, with 7 bases that match TRBD1. V shed 4 bases, J shed 5 bases, and the junction held 8 bases outside the gene matches. CDR3 length: 15 amino acids. Germline lookup yields CDR1 SGDLS and CDR2 YYNGEE. CDR3 sequence reads: CASSLAGGGNEKLFF. In nucleotides, the CDR3 is TGTGCCAGCAGCCTAGCAGGGGGAGGAAATGAAAAACTGTTTTTT.

The chain carries TRBV28 and TRBJ1-5; TRBD1 matches 9 bases. The CDR3 is 18 residues long. Trimming at V came to 7 bases and at J to 0 bases, leaving 13 bases not matched to a gene. CDR1 MDHEN and CDR2 SYDVKM come from the germline V gene. The CDR3 reads CASTKPITGGLSNQPQHF. The CDR3 nucleotides are TGTGCCAGCACCAAACCTATAACAGGGGGCCTTAGCAATCAGCCCCAGCATTTT. The whole variable domain, filled in from reference TRBV28 and TRBJ1-5, reads DVKVTQSSRYLVKRTGEKVFLECVQDMDHENMFWYRQDPGLGLRLIYFSYDVKMKEKGDIPEGYSVSREKKERFSLILESASTNQTSMYLCASTKPITGGLSNQPQHFGDGTRLSIL.

The V call is TRBV7-8, the J call TRBJ2-5, with D possibly matching TRBD2 (5 bases). CDR3 length: 11 amino acids. Germline-derived CDR1 and CDR2 are SGHVS and FQNEAQ. With 6 bases removed from V and 11 bases from J, the gap between germline ends came to 13 bases. CDR3 nucleotides: TGTGCCAGCAGGACCGACGGGGAGCAGTACTTC. Its translation: CASRTDGEQYF.

The chain uses TRBV14 and TRBJ2-3; no clear D. In germline, CDR1 is SGHDN, CDR2 FVKESK. CDR3 length: 13 amino acids. V was trimmed by 0 bases and J by 6 bases, leaving 7 bases between them. The CDR3 DNA reads as TGTGCCAGCAGCCAAGATCTTCGGGATACGCAGTATTTT. It translates to CASSQDLRDTQYF.

The chain employs TRBV28 and TRBJ1-1; 9 bases are a match to TRBD1. The CDR3 is made up of 15 amino acids. The trim removed 10 bases at V and 4 bases at J, leaving 13 bases unmatched. Germline CDR1 is MDHEN and CDR2 is SYDVKM. The CDR3 region has the DNA TGTGCCATCCTCCCACCCGGGACAGGGATCACTGAAGCTTTCTTT. The encoded protein is CAILPPGTGITEAFF. Filled out from reference TRBV28 and TRBJ1-1, the complete variable domain reads DVKVTQSSRYLVKRTGEKVFLECVQDMDHENMFWYRQDPGLGLRLIYFSYDVKMKEKGDIPEGYSVSREKKERFSLILESASTNQTSMYLCAILPPGTGITEAFFGQGTRLTVV.

About this clone itself: Other DNA sequences within the sample encode an identical CDR3. The rearrangement uses TRBV7-2 and TRBJ2-1; 8 bases are shared with TRBD2. The V gene end was trimmed by 5 bases and the J gene end by 6 bases; junction bases not matched to a gene: 0. The CDR3 is made up of 12 amino acids. CDR1 and CDR2 (germline): SGHTA, FQGNSA. CDR3 sequence reads: CASSRGGNEQFF. In nucleotides, the CDR3 is TGTGCCAGCAGCCGGGGGGGCAATGAGCAGTTCTTC.

The chain couples TRBV4-3 to TRBJ2-1; 10 bases are a match to TRBD2. Germline trimming cut 4 bases from V and 0 bases from J; bases unmatched to any gene: 6. Germline V gene lookup returns CDR1 LGHNA and CDR2 YSLEER. This CDR3 has 17 amino acids. CDR3 region: CASSLGTSASSYNEQFF. In DNA form, the CDR3 reads TGCGCCAGCAGCCTAGGGACTAGCGCCAGCTCCTACAATGAGCAGTTCTTC.

The DNA of the CDR3 is TGCGCCAGCAGCTTGTCAGGAGGCACCGAGCAGTACTTC. Protein: CASSLSGGTEQYF. This chain joins TRBV5-1 and TRBJ2-7; weak D call: TRBD2 (5 bases). Per germline, CDR1 SGHRS and CDR2 YFSETQ. The ends were cut back, 1 base at V and 6 bases at J, with 11 bases in the middle. The CDR3 has 13 residues.

The rearrangement links TRBV13 to TRBJ2-7; 7 nucleotides match TRBD2. The CDR3 loop spans 14 amino acids. V was pared by 5 bases and J by 4 bases, with 8 bases of the junction left unmatched. Germline V lookup: CDR1 PRHDT, CDR2 FYEKMQ (reference sequence). CDR3 in DNA: TGTGCCAGCAGCGGGGCGGGGGAGAGGTACGAGCAGTACTTC. Encoded protein: CASSGAGERYEQYF. The full variable domain, its missing parts supplied by reference TRBV13 and TRBJ2-7, is AAGVIQSPRHLIKEKRETATLKCYPIPRHDTVYWYQQGPGQDPQFLISFYEKMQSDKGSIPDRFSAQQFSDYHSELNMSSLELGDSALYFCASSGAGERYEQYFGPGTRLTVT.

The chain combines TRBV27 with TRBJ2-5, with unresolved D. The DNA end lines up better with TRBJ2-7; the J call may be wrong. Germline assignment: CDR1 MNHEY and CDR2 SMNVEV (reference sequence). The CDR3 runs 15 residues. CDR3: CASSSSIRLHLEQYF. In nucleotides, the CDR3 is TGTGCCAGCAGTTCCTCGATCAGACTCCACCTCGAGCAGTACTTC.